The entry below gives a single TCR beta chain sequence along with its context. The antigen remains unidentified. Regions amplified from RNA transcripts were the TCR beta CDR3 regions. With the HTBI primer set, the TCR CDR3 went through a first round of RT-PCR. TCRdb analysed the multiplex PCR reads with MiXCR anew, one entry per CDR3 protein. The table includes approximately 400,000 distinct CDR3 sequences, roughly 14% detected once. Exclusion of a patient resulted from uncontrolled infection, other autoimmune disease, pregnancy or lactation. Orbital computed tomography and thyroid ultrasound, together with serum TRAb and thyroxine and clinical symptoms, were used for diagnoses. The PBMCs had their origin in 10 ml of fresh peripheral blood. These data come from a study of T cells in Graves' hyperthyroidism and ophthalmopathy. Study outcomes and limitations: Most clonotypes expanded in the thyroid (above 0.001) were also present in blood.

V shed 5 bases and J shed 2 bases, with 18 bases lying between them. This CDR3 comprises 16 residues. This receptor was obtained from a woman aged 18-29 years with Graves' hyperthyroidism. V is TRBV12-3 or TRBV12-4 and J is TRBJ1-1, with a weak D call TRBD1 (5 bases). Sequencing input: blood. The CDR3 DNA is TGTGCCAGCAGTCCCCAGCTACAGCGGACAAACACTGAAGCTTTCTTT. It is translated as CASSPQLQRTNTEAFF.